A selection of T cell receptor beta chains follows, all from one sample in a study of PD-1 blockade in mismatch repair-deficient tumors. Clones were read by immunoSEQ multiplex PCR, and TCRdb kept only the in-frame ones, dropping some. This table has 100,000 or so clones, about four fifths appearing once. The sample was peripheral blood, taken 30 to 36 weeks after starting pembrolizumab. Receptors were obtained from an adult with mismatch repair-deficient cancer. Each CDR3 is given with its conserved first and last residue. D genes are given only for firm matches.

>NA|TRBJ2-7|TRBV11-2
CASSLYGLVTSYEQYF
>TRBD2|TRBJ2-2|TRBV5-4
CASSVTGLTKNTGELFF
>NA|TRBJ2-2|TRBV5-6
CASSLSLTNTGELFF
>NA|TRBJ1-2|TRBV14
CASSQDKGPAGIGGYTF
>NA|TRBJ1-5|TRBV7-8
CASSLAGGNQPQHF
>NA|TRBJ2-5|TRBV10-3
CAISEKETQYF
>TRBD1|TRBJ1-3|TRBV27
CASSIDRAGNTIYF
>NA|TRBJ2-1|TRBV6-6
CASSYSQGTGNEQFF
>NA|TRBJ1-5|TRBV18
CASSLDGINQPQHF
>TRBD2|TRBJ2-7|TRBV7-8
CASSFPGLATYEQYF
>TRBD1|TRBJ1-4|TRBV9
CASSVEGGNEKLFF
>NA|TRBJ1-4|TRBV7-2
CASSGGGEKLFF
>NA|TRBJ2-7|TRBV6-5
CASSYDFQAWSEQYF
>TRBD1|TRBJ2-7|TRBV6-1
CASREGARYEQYF
>TRBD2|TRBJ2-3|TRBV18
CASSRSGSRTDTQYF
>NA|TRBJ2-2|TRBV10-3
CAISEAQRGSNTGELFF
>NA|TRBJ2-4|TRBV4-3
CASSLERGKNIQYF
>NA|TRBJ2-7|TRBV2
CASSGQGILGEQYF
>NA|TRBJ2-7|TRBV30
CAWSGNGGGKYF
>NA|TRBJ1-1|TRBV5-6
CASGPDSAEAFF
>NA|TRBJ2-5|TRBV5-6
CASSLDSGVQETQYF
>NA|TRBJ1-1|TRBV27
CASSLGWDTEAFF
>TRBD2|TRBJ2-1|TRBV29-1
CSVEGLVSGGSSYNEQFF
>TRBD2|TRBJ2-2|TRBV5-4
CASSGDSTSEITGELFF
>TRBD2|TRBJ2-7|TRBV2
CAIQLAGAPYEQYF
>NA|TRBJ2-7|TRBV9
CASSPYPQGGRYEQYF
>NA|TRBJ1-1|TRBV19
CASTTSHSTRNTEAFF
>NA|TRBJ2-7|TRBV27
CASSLAWDSYEQYF
>TRBD1|TRBJ2-2|TRBV2
CASSGTGLFTGELFF
>TRBD2|TRBJ2-3|TRBV30
CAWSSAGGDTQYF
>NA|TRBJ2-7|TRBV4-1
CASSQVGQGVEQYF
>NA|TRBJ2-3|TRBV7-3
CASSSRAAANTQYF
>NA|TRBJ2-4|TRBV11-2
CASSLGVGRGKNIQYF
>NA|TRBJ2-7|TRBV9
CASSQGGGSTEQYF
>NA|TRBJ2-1|TRBV21-1
CASSVAEGEGEQFF
>TRBD2|TRBJ2-1|TRBV6-5
CASSYSTSGIYDEQFF
>NA|TRBJ2-1|TRBV6-4
CASSPGRNNGEQFF
>TRBD2|TRBJ2-6|TRBV7-9
CASSLQRGSSGANVLTF
>NA|TRBJ2-7|TRBV27
CASSFGSFYEQYF
>NA|TRBJ2-5|TRBV7-3
CASSSGLQETQYF
>NA|TRBJ2-3|TRBV18
CASSPYKTATDTQYF
>TRBD2|TRBJ2-1|TRBV7-7
CASSLARRTSGMDNEQFF
>TRBD1|TRBJ1-2|TRBV30
CAWTHPGGLGGYTF